Following are 2 T cell receptor beta chains from one sample sequenced in a study of response to subunit inactivated influenza vaccine. TCRdb itself ran the RT-PCR reads through MiXCR, one entry per CDR3 protein. This repertoire shows hundreds of thousands of distinct CDR3 sequences, 14% found once; its top ten account for roughly 6.4%. The material was PBMCs from blood, obtained less than 15 days before vaccination. These receptors came from a man aged 45-60 years who received an inactivated influenza vaccine.

The rearrangement links TRBV28 to TRBJ2-1; 8 bases align to TRBD1. CDR3 size: 16 residues. Germline CDR1 is MDHEN and CDR2 is SYDVKM. V shed 6 bases, J shed 7 bases, and the junction held 14 bases outside the gene matches. The CDR3: CASSSAGTGDFNEQFF. CDR3 bases: TGTGCCAGCAGCTCAGCCGGGACAGGAGATTTTAATGAGCAGTTCTTC.

There are many counts of this clonotype. V and J are TRBV12-3 or TRBV12-4 and TRBJ2-7; D is perhaps TRBD1 (6 bases). The CDR3 sequence is 13 residues long. Trimming left V 2 bases short and J 6 bases short, with 11 bases between. For the CDR3, the DNA is TGTGCCAGCAGTTTATCTACAGGGTCCGAGCAGTACTTC. Residues: CASSLSTGSEQYF.